These 28 T cell receptor beta chains originate from one sample sequenced in a study of blood T cell repertoires in COVID-19. Method: immunoSEQ multiplex PCR; TCRdb's copy keeps in-frame clones and lacks some. There are tens of thousands of clones in the sample; around 76% occur only once, and 45% to 65% lies in the top ten. The sample consisted of peripheral blood. Source of these receptors: a woman at least 80 years old with acute or convalescent COVID-19.

The CDR3 here is CASSLYRSPSTDTQYF. In DNA, the CDR3 is TGTGCCAGCAGTTTATACAGATCTCCAAGCACAGATACGCAGTATTTT. The gene calls are TRBV27 and TRBJ2-3, with unresolved D. Germline CDR1 reads MNHEY; CDR2 reads SMNVEV (reference sequence). The CDR3 has 16 amino acids. Trimming shortened V by 1 base and J by 0 bases, and 11 bases separated the two germline ends.

This chain joins TRBV15 and TRBJ1-2, with 9 bases identical to TRBD1. The CDR3 contains 14 residues. Trimming took 3 bases from V and 7 from J; bases not matched to a gene: 6. Germline V CDR1 and CDR2: LNHNV, YYDKDF (reference sequence). The DNA of the CDR3 is TGTGCCACCAGCAGTGGTTACAGGGGGCTTGGCTACACCTTC. This sequence encodes CATSSGYRGLGYTF.

This rearrangement joins TRBV5-1 to TRBJ1-3; D uncertain. The CDR3 is 15 amino acids. Per germline, CDR1 SGHRS and CDR2 YFSETQ. Trimming took 1 base from V and 0 from J, leaving 8 bases between them. As DNA, the CDR3 is TGCGCCAGCAGCTTGTTCGCCGGCTCTGGAAACACCATATATTTT. It is translated as CASSLFAGSGNTIYF.

V and J are TRBV18 and TRBJ1-2; 7 positions agree with TRBD1. Per the germline V gene, CDR1 is KGHSH and CDR2 is LQKENI. The V segment lost 3 bases and the J segment 0 bases; nucleotides outside the gene matches: 4. CDR3 length: 15 amino acids. The CDR3, as DNA: TGTGCCAGCTCACCGGGACAGCTAGCTAACTATGGCTACACCTTC. Translation: CASSPGQLANYGYTF.

V is TRBV5-1 and J is TRBJ2-5; D not resolved. The germline CDR1 and CDR2 sequences are SGHRS and YFSETQ. The CDR3 contains 11 residues. Between the trimmed V and J ends, which lost 7 bases and 3 bases, there was a span of 7 bases. The CDR3 here is CASAREETQYF. CDR3 DNA sequence: TGCGCCAGCGCCCGAGAAGAGACCCAGTACTTC.

V usage is TRBV9 and J usage is TRBJ2-7; weak D call: TRBD1 (6 bases). This CDR3 comprises 13 residues. Trimming removed 4 bases from V and 0 bases from J, with 8 bases in between. Germline CDR1 is SGDLS and CDR2 is YYNGEE. The CDR3 coding sequence is TGTGCCAGCAGCCAGGGACACTCCTACGAGCAGTACTTC. This sequence encodes CASSQGHSYEQYF. The full variable domain, its missing parts supplied by reference TRBV9 and TRBJ2-7, is DSGVTQTPKHLITATGQRVTLRCSPRSGDLSVYWYQQSLDQGLQFLIQYYNGEERAKGNILERFSAQQFPDLHSELNLSSLELGDSALYFCASSQGHSYEQYFGPGTRLTVT.

The table lists this clone with a few counts. J is TRBJ1-6 and V is TRBV6-2 or TRBV6-3, with no clear D. Germline V gene sequence: CDR1 MNHEY, CDR2 SVGEGT. CDR3 size: 13 residues. With 2 bases removed from V and 9 bases from J, the gap between germline ends came to 8 bases. The CDR3 loop is CASSYSSGSPLHF. CDR3 in DNA: TGTGCCAGCAGTTACAGTTCCGGTTCACCCCTCCACTTT.

The chain has TRBV29-1 and TRBJ1-5; D is ambiguous. Germline loops: CDR1 SQVTM, CDR2 ANQGSEA. The CDR3 extends over 13 amino acids. V was cut by 6 bases and J by 1 base, with 10 bases left in between. The DNA for the CDR3 is TGCAGCGTCTTGGTAGAAAGCAATCAGCCCCAGCATTTT. Its translation: CSVLVESNQPQHF.

V usage is TRBV5-1 and J usage is TRBJ1-5; unclear D gene. The CDR3 totals 14 residues. V lost 0 bases and J lost 7, with 11 bases in between. Germline values: CDR1 SGHRS, CDR2 YFSETQ. In nucleotides, the CDR3 is TGCGCCAGCAGCTTGGATACGGGTGGGCAGCCCCAGCATTTT. This translates into CASSLDTGGQPQHF.

This clone showed up just a few times. The chain links TRBV6-6 to TRBJ1-6; D is undetermined. Per germline, CDR1 MNHNY and CDR2 SVGAGI (reference sequence). The CDR3 spans 14 residues. Trimming removed 8 bases at V and 0 bases at J, with 8 bases between. CDR3 amino acids: CASGESSYNSPLHF. DNA for the CDR3: TGTGCCAGCGGAGAGAGCTCCTATAATTCACCCCTCCACTTT.

The chain links TRBV11-2 to TRBJ2-4; 7 bases are a match to TRBD2. Unmatched junction bases numbered 9, after V lost 4 bases and J lost 6 bases. This CDR3 comprises 15 residues. CDR1 and CDR2 (germline): SGHAT, FQNNGV. The CDR3 is CASSWGGGNTNIQYF. The CDR3 bases are TGTGCCAGCAGCTGGGGGGGAGGGAACACAAACATTCAGTACTTC.

The chain combines TRBV28 with TRBJ2-7; 7 bases match TRBD1. The V gene's germline CDR1 is MDHEN and CDR2 SYDVKM. V lost 6 bases and J lost 2; bases outside the gene matches: 10. The CDR3 spans 15 residues. CDR3 loop: CASRTWGTATYEQYF. The CDR3 DNA reads as TGTGCCAGCAGAACTTGGGGGACAGCGACCTACGAGCAGTACTTC.

The chain has TRBV27 and TRBJ2-1; 9 nucleotides align to TRBD2. CDR3 size: 18 residues. Per the germline V gene, CDR1 is MNHEY and CDR2 is SMNVEV (reference sequence). The V and J ends lost 6 bases and 1 base, in that order; junction bases with no gene match: 13. The CDR3 DNA follows: TGTGCCAGCAGCAGCTTAGCGGGAGACAGTTTGTCCTACAATGAGCAGTTCTTC. Translation gives CASSSLAGDSLSYNEQFF.

V and J are TRBV15 and TRBJ2-5; TRBD2 aligns across 8 bases. Germline V gene lookup returns CDR1 LNHNV and CDR2 YYDKDF (reference sequence). CDR3 length: 12 amino acids. The trim removed 1 base at V and 9 bases at J, leaving 1 base unmatched. CDR3 in DNA: TGTGCCACCAGCAGAGCGACTAGCGCCCAGTACTTC. It is translated as CATSRATSAQYF.

V is TRBV28 and J is TRBJ1-2; TRBD1 is a possible D gene (5 bases). V was pared by 6 bases and J by 3 bases, with 14 bases between. Germline V gene sequence: CDR1 MDHEN, CDR2 SYDVKM. This CDR3 is 14 amino acids long. CDR3 coding DNA: TGTGCCAGCAGACGGCAAGGGGTTGACTATGGCTACACCTTC. Amino acid sequence: CASRRQGVDYGYTF.

The V and J genes are TRBV11-2 and TRBJ1-4; D is unclear. Trimming removed 5 bases from V and 8 bases from J, with 15 bases in between. The CDR3 covers 14 residues. The germline V gene has CDR1 SGHAT and CDR2 FQNNGV. This CDR3 reads CASSPWSSREKLFF. DNA of the CDR3: TGTGCCAGCAGCCCATGGAGTAGTAGAGAAAAACTGTTTTTT.

The chain carries TRBV10-1 and TRBJ1-2; 7 positions match TRBD1. The CDR3 is made up of 14 amino acids. V was pared by 4 bases and J by 9 bases, with 11 bases of the junction left unmatched. The V gene's germline CDR1 is WNHNN and CDR2 SYGVQD (reference sequence). The CDR3 protein is CASSATRDSGRYTF. The CDR3 DNA sequence: TGCGCCAGCAGTGCTACCCGGGACAGTGGGCGCTACACCTTC.

The chain carries TRBV18 and TRBJ2-7, with TRBD2 matching 9 bases. Per germline, CDR1 KGHSH and CDR2 LQKENI. This CDR3 comprises 14 residues. After removal of 8 bases from V and 1 base from J, the junction contained 6 bases not matched to a gene. The CDR3 loop reads CASHSGRLSYEQYF. The DNA of the CDR3 is TGTGCCAGCCATAGCGGGAGACTTTCCTACGAGCAGTACTTC.

This clone was counted a few times. This sequence joins TRBV30 and TRBJ2-7; 9 nucleotides line up with TRBD1. The V gene's germline CDR1 is GTSNPN and CDR2 SVGIG (reference sequence). The CDR3 contains 13 residues. After removal of 8 bases from V and 1 base from J, the junction contained 6 bases not matched to a gene. The CDR3 here is CAPRDRASYEQYF. DNA of the CDR3: TGTGCCCCCCGGGACAGGGCTTCCTACGAGCAGTACTTC.

The V gene is TRBV18, the J gene TRBJ2-5; 7 bases match TRBD1. The CDR3 has 15 residues. Germline lookup yields CDR1 KGHSH and CDR2 LQKENI. Trimming cost V 4 bases and J 0 bases; bases outside gene matches: 5. CDR3 nucleotides: TGTGCCAGCTCACTGGGACAGCTCTACCAAGAGACCCAGTACTTC. The encoded protein is CASSLGQLYQETQYF.

The rearrangement uses TRBV2 and TRBJ1-5; D is ambiguous. The CDR3 spans 13 residues. V was cut by 7 bases and J by 3 bases, with 10 bases left in between. Germline CDR1 reads SNHLY; CDR2 reads FYNNEI. In nucleotides, the CDR3 is TGTGCCAGCAAGGAGCCTTACAATCAGCCCCAGCATTTT. It codes for CASKEPYNQPQHF.

This clone was observed once. CDR3 bases: TGTGCCAGCAGCTTAGCGTTTCACTACACCTTC. Translated, it gives CASSLAFHYTF. The chain is built from TRBV7-9 and TRBJ1-2; no definite D call. Germline lookup yields CDR1 SEHNR and CDR2 FQNEAQ (reference sequence). This CDR3 is built from 11 residues. Trimming removed 0 bases at V and 10 bases at J, with 6 bases between.

This clone has a handful of counts. This sequence joins TRBV29-1 and TRBJ1-1; the D is unclear. The V and J ends lost 3 bases and 1 base respectively, with 9 bases between them. The V gene's germline CDR1 is SQVTM and CDR2 ANQGSEA. This CDR3 is built from 13 residues. The CDR3, as DNA: TGCAGCGTTGATCGATTCAGGAACACTGAAGCTTTCTTT. Its protein product is CSVDRFRNTEAFF.

The J gene is TRBJ1-1, the V gene TRBV28; 7 bases are shared with TRBD1. V lost 5 bases, J lost 0 bases, and 9 bases stayed unmatched. The V gene's germline CDR1 is MDHEN and CDR2 SYDVKM. CDR3 length equals 16 residues. The CDR3 is CASSPVPGQMNTEAFF. For the CDR3, the DNA is TGTGCCAGCAGTCCGGTTCCGGGACAGATGAACACTGAAGCTTTCTTT.

Relative to its sample, this clone is medium-sized. CDR3 region: CASSGTSGASTDTQYF. In DNA form, the CDR3 reads TGTGCCAGCAGTGGGACTAGCGGGGCTAGCACAGATACGCAGTATTTT. The chain links TRBV7-9 to TRBJ2-3; 13 bases map to TRBD2. The germline V gene encodes CDR1 SEHNR and CDR2 FQNEAQ (reference sequence). V was pared by 6 bases and J by 0 bases, with 3 bases of the junction left unmatched. The CDR3 is 16 residues long.

This chain uses TRBV6-5 with TRBJ2-7; tentatively, D is TRBD1 (5 bases). Germline V CDR1 and CDR2: MNHEY, SVGAGI. V dropped 6 bases and J dropped 3 bases, with 12 bases sitting between them. There are 13 residues in the CDR3. CDR3 loop: CASRSRARYEQYF. The CDR3 nucleotides read TGTGCCAGCAGGTCCAGGGCCCGCTACGAGCAGTACTTC.

The V gene is TRBV20-1, the J gene TRBJ1-1, with D unclear. Germline lookup yields CDR1 DFQATT and CDR2 SNEGSKA (reference sequence). Deletions cut 2 bases from V and 3 bases from J, with 4 bases between. The CDR3 is 11 amino acids. CDR3: CSARRDTEAFF. CDR3 DNA: TGCAGTGCTAGACGGGACACTGAAGCTTTCTTT.

The chain combines TRBV3-1 (or the pseudogene TRBV3-2) with TRBJ1-2; 10 bases map to TRBD1. Per the germline V gene, CDR1 is LGHDT and CDR2 is YNNKEL (reference sequence). V gave up 2 bases and J gave up 4 bases; unmatched junction bases: 7. This CDR3 spans 16 amino acids. The CDR3 DNA is TGTGCCAGCAGCCAACCGACAGGGGGCGCCGGCTATGGCTACACCTTC. This gives the protein CASSQPTGGAGYGYTF.